This is a list of T cell receptor beta chains from one sample in a study of beta chain features in type 1 diabetes. Some clones are missing from TCRdb's copy, which holds only in-frame ones; the method was immunoSEQ multiplex PCR. The sample includes some 350,000 clones, 8.5% to 10% seen only once; the top ten take 0.6%. Sequences were obtained from central memory CD4+ T cells from blood. The receptors come from a man younger than 40 with type 1 diabetes. The CDR3 runs from the conserved cysteine through the conserved F or W. D genes are given only for firm matches. Clone size, where shown, is once, few, many, or a class for clones that have expanded.

d_gene: TRBD2
j_gene: TRBJ2-2
v_gene: TRBV5-1
abundance: few
CDR3nt: TGCGCCAGCAGCCCGGGAGGGCCGACCGGGGAGCTGTTTTTT
CDR3aa: CASSPGGPTGELFF

d_gene: NA
j_gene: TRBJ2-5
v_gene: TRBV7-2
abundance: NA
CDR3nt: TGTGCCAGCAGCCTTCTCCAAGAGACCCAGTACTTC
CDR3aa: CASSLLQETQYF

d_gene: NA
j_gene: TRBJ2-1
v_gene: TRBV7-2
abundance: few
CDR3nt: TGTGCCAGCAGCTTTCAGGGAGGTAGAAATGAGCAGTTCTTC
CDR3aa: CASSFQGGRNEQFF

d_gene: NA
j_gene: TRBJ2-2
v_gene: TRBV6-1
abundance: NA
CDR3nt: TGTGCCAGCATGGAGACAGCGAACACCGGGGAGCTGTTTTTT
CDR3aa: CASMETANTGELFF

d_gene: NA
j_gene: TRBJ1-1
v_gene: TRBV10-3
abundance: few
CDR3nt: TGTGCCATCAGTGAGAACAGGGATGCCACTGAAGCTTTCTTT
CDR3aa: CAISENRDATEAFF

d_gene: TRBD1
j_gene: TRBJ1-6
v_gene: TRBV5-4
abundance: NA
CDR3nt: TGTGCCAGCAGCCTCACTCCGGGACAGAATAATTCACCCCTCCACTTT
CDR3aa: CASSLTPGQNNSPLHF

d_gene: NA
j_gene: TRBJ2-7
v_gene: TRBV29-1
abundance: few
CDR3nt: TGCAGCGTTAAAGCCGGGATCTCAGGAGAGCAGTACTTC
CDR3aa: CSVKAGISGEQYF

d_gene: TRBD1
j_gene: TRBJ2-7
v_gene: TRBV11-1
abundance: NA
CDR3nt: TGTGCCAGCAGCAGCCCCGGGACAGGCGCCTACGAGCAGTACTTC
CDR3aa: CASSSPGTGAYEQYF

d_gene: TRBD1
j_gene: TRBJ1-2
v_gene: TRBV29-1
abundance: few
CDR3nt: TGCAGCGTTGTGCCGGTGGGACAGGGAAATGGCTACACCTTC
CDR3aa: CSVVPVGQGNGYTF

d_gene: NA
j_gene: TRBJ1-1
v_gene: TRBV15
abundance: few
CDR3nt: TGTGCCACCAGCAGGGGGACGGACACTGAAGCTTTCTTT
CDR3aa: CATSRGTDTEAFF

d_gene: NA
j_gene: TRBJ1-4
v_gene: TRBV18
abundance: NA
CDR3nt: TGTGCCAGCTCACCCAGGGGAGGTAATGAAAAACTGTTTTTT
CDR3aa: CASSPRGGNEKLFF

d_gene: NA
j_gene: TRBJ2-7
v_gene: TRBV6-6
abundance: few
CDR3nt: TGTGCCACCCAGACAGGAGCCTACGAGCAGTACTTC
CDR3aa: CATQTGAYEQYF

d_gene: NA
j_gene: TRBJ2-1
v_gene: TRBV5-1
abundance: NA
CDR3nt: TGCGCCAGCAGCTTGGAAGAGGGTACGTTCTTC
CDR3aa: CASSLEEGTFF

d_gene: NA
j_gene: TRBJ1-2
v_gene: TRBV20-1
abundance: NA
CDR3nt: TGCAGACCCGGGACTAACTATGGCTACACCTTC
CDR3aa: CRPGTNYGYTF

d_gene: NA
j_gene: TRBJ2-7
v_gene: TRBV4-1
abundance: NA
CDR3nt: TGCGCCAGCAGCAACCGGGACATAGGGGAGCAGTACTTC
CDR3aa: CASSNRDIGEQYF

d_gene: NA
j_gene: TRBJ2-7
v_gene: TRBV9
abundance: few
CDR3nt: TGTGCCAGCAGCCCCGGTCCGATCCCCCTCTCCTACGAGCAGTACTTC
CDR3aa: CASSPGPIPLSYEQYF

d_gene: NA
j_gene: TRBJ2-7
v_gene: TRBV7-2
abundance: few
CDR3nt: TGTGCCAGCAGCTTAGGCCCCACCTCTGGGGAGCAGTACTTC
CDR3aa: CASSLGPTSGEQYF